These 26 T cell receptor beta chains were sequenced from one sample in a study of T cells in Graves' hyperthyroidism and ophthalmopathy. Template material for amplifying TCR beta CDR3 regions consisted of RNA transcripts. During a first-round RT-PCR of the TCR CDR3, the HTBI primer set was used. TCRdb reprocessed the multiplex PCR reads via MiXCR and lists one record per CDR3 protein. The table lists hundreds of thousands of distinct CDR3 sequences, about 45% of them singletons. Sequenced input: peripheral blood or thyroid tissue (not recorded which). These receptors all come from an adult man with Graves' disease, either hyperthyroidism or ophthalmopathy (not recorded which).

Remarks on this clonotype: The final CDR3 position lacks the conserved phenylalanine or tryptophan, pointing to a likely read error. The limits of the CDR3 on the DNA are not certain, so only TCRdb's listed CDR3 is given. The J gene is TRBJ1-3, the V gene TRBV15; the tabulated D call, TRBD1, remains unverified against the DNA. The CDR3 length is 9 residues, termini included. Germline loops: CDR1 LNHNV, CDR2 YYDKDF (reference sequence). CDR3 in amino acids: CATSNPWGL.

This clonotype has just a few counts. A junction end diverges from the germline sequence, so it may reflect a read error. The chain is built from TRBV10-2 and TRBJ1-2; D ambiguous. CDR3 length equals 14 residues. Germline V gene lookup returns CDR1 WSHSY and CDR2 SAAADI. The CDR3 coding sequence is TGTGCCAGCAGAAAAAATCAGGAGAACTATGGCTACACCTTC. Translating it yields CASRKNQENYGYTF.

Of note for this clonotype: Relative to the germline gene, one junction end is altered; a read error may explain this. The chain is built from TRBV19 and TRBJ1-1, with 10 bases that match TRBD1. The CDR3 covers 14 residues. From germline, CDR1 is LNHDA and CDR2 SQIVND (reference sequence). In DNA form, the CDR3 reads TGCGCCAGCAGCCAATGGGACAGGGGACACCAAGCTTTCTTT. Its translation is CASSQWDRGHQAFF.

The chain is built from TRBV29-1 and TRBJ2-5; TRBD2 matches 11 bases. Trimming at V came to 6 bases and at J to 3 bases, leaving 3 bases not matched to a gene. CDR1 and CDR2 (germline): SQVTM, ANQGSEA. The CDR3 is made up of 13 amino acids. For the CDR3, the DNA is TGCAGCGTCGAACTAGCGGGGGAAGAGACCCAGTACTTC. Amino acid sequence: CSVELAGEETQYF.

This clonotype showed up just a few times. This chain connects TRBV20-1 to TRBJ1-6; D call uncertain. The CDR3 is 13 residues long. V lost 6 bases and J 10 bases, leaving 16 bases between the germline ends. Germline CDR1 reads DFQATT; CDR2 reads SNEGSKA (reference sequence). CDR3 bases: TGCAGTGCACGCTTCAGCTCTCTCTCACCCCTCCACTTT. It is translated as CSARFSSLSPLHF.

A note on this clonotype: It may be a read error: a sequence one base away is much more abundant. This chain uses TRBV19 with TRBJ1-2; D unresolved. This CDR3 has 12 amino acids. The germline V gene encodes CDR1 LNHDA and CDR2 SQIVND (reference sequence). The CDR3 spells CASNLPPHGHTF. The CDR3 DNA is TGTGCCAGTAATCTACCCCCGCATGGCCACACCTTC.

As regards this clonotype: With a far larger clone one base away, a read error is the likely cause. V and J are TRBV7-2 and TRBJ1-6; the D is unclear. The CDR3 covers 12 residues. Germline V gene data show CDR1 as SGHTA and CDR2 as FQGNSA. V lost 5 bases to trimming and J lost 7 bases, with 6 bases between them. The CDR3: CASSTSNSPLHF. The DNA for the CDR3 is TGTGCCAGCAGCACGAGCAATTCACCCCTCCACTTT.

This chain uses TRBV11-2 with TRBJ2-7; TRBD1 matches 7 bases. V lost 4 bases and J lost 0; bases outside the gene matches: 3. The CDR3 consists of 14 residues. CDR1 SGHAT and CDR2 FQNNGV come from the germline V gene. In nucleotides, the CDR3 is TGTGCCAGCAGCTACACAGGGGACTCCTACGAGCAGTACTTC. Amino acid sequence: CASSYTGDSYEQYF. The whole variable domain, remainder taken from reference TRBV11-2 and TRBJ2-7, is EAGVAQSPRYKIIEKRQSVAFWCNPISGHATLYWYQQILGQGPKLLIQFQNNGVVDDSQLPKDRFSAERLKGVDSTLKIQPAKLEDSAVYLCASSYTGDSYEQYFGPGTRLTVT.

The chain combines TRBV15 with TRBJ2-5; D is unclear. The ends were cut back, 0 bases at V and 7 bases at J, with 12 bases in the middle. The CDR3 has 14 amino acids. Germline assignment: CDR1 LNHNV and CDR2 YYDKDF (reference sequence). The CDR3 DNA sequence: TGTGCCACCAGCAGAGAGAAGGGAATGGGGACCCAGTACTTC. Translating it yields CATSREKGMGTQYF. Complete variable domain (other parts from reference TRBV15 and TRBJ2-5): DAMVIQNPRYQVTQFGKPVTLSCSQTLNHNVMYWYQQKSSQAPKLLFHYYDKDFNNEADTPDNFQSRRPNTSFCFLDIRSPGLGDTAMYLCATSREKGMGTQYFGPGTRLLVL.

A few counts support this clonotype. V is TRBV7-8 and J is TRBJ1-1, with 8 bases fitting TRBD1. The CDR3 has 19 amino acids. J was trimmed by 2 bases and V by 4 bases; bases with no gene match: 18. Germline CDR1 and CDR2: SGHVS and FQNEAQ. CDR3 nucleotides: TGTGCCAGCAGCTCAAGGGCGAAGACAGGGGTTTTCATCAACACTGAAGCTTTCTTT. It yields the protein CASSSRAKTGVFINTEAFF.

This clonotype was seen a few times. The V and J genes are TRBV5-1 and TRBJ2-2; D might be TRBD1 or TRBD2, each matching 5 bases. Per the germline V gene, CDR1 is SGHRS and CDR2 is YFSETQ. The length of the CDR3 is 15 residues. The V and J ends lost 0 bases and 1 base respectively, with 7 bases between them. The CDR3 nucleotides read TGCGCCAGCAGCTTGGGGGGGAAGAACACCGGGGAGCTGTTTTTT. Its translation: CASSLGGKNTGELFF.

This clonotype was observed a handful of times. The chain couples TRBV12-3 or TRBV12-4 to TRBJ1-5, with 8 bases fitting TRBD1. The CDR3 spans 16 residues. V was pared by 5 bases and J by 4 bases, with 10 bases of the junction left unmatched. As DNA, the CDR3 is TGTGCCAGCAGTAGACAGGGGAGTGGCTCAAATCAGCCCCAGCATTTT. The encoded protein is CASSRQGSGSNQPQHF.

This clonotype is a singleton in its sample. This chain connects TRBV20-1 to TRBJ1-4; D is uncertain. V dropped 7 bases and J dropped 5 bases, with 14 bases sitting between them. Per the germline V gene, CDR1 is DFQATT and CDR2 is SNEGSKA (reference sequence). The length of the CDR3 is 13 residues. The CDR3 DNA sequence: TGCAGTGGAGGAGAAGGCGGAAATGAAAAACTGTTTTTT. Protein product: CSGGEGGNEKLFF.

Ten or more counts support this clonotype. The chain carries TRBV11-2 and TRBJ1-2, with D tentatively TRBD1 (5 bases). Trimming stripped 0 bases from V and 4 bases from J, with 9 bases between. Germline CDR1 is SGHAT and CDR2 is FQNNGV. The CDR3 consists of 14 residues. DNA for the CDR3: TGTGCCAGCAGCTTAGACAGGGCTAGCTATGGCTACACCTTC. Translating it yields CASSLDRASYGYTF.

Many counts were recorded for this clonotype. The chain joins TRBV10-3 to TRBJ2-7; weak D call: TRBD1 (5 bases). V lost 6 bases and J lost 3, with 9 bases in between. Germline V gene sequence: CDR1 ENHRY, CDR2 SYGVKD. CDR3 size: 12 residues. The CDR3 loop reads CAISNDSYEQYF. CDR3 in DNA: TGTGCCATCAGCAATGACAGCTACGAGCAGTACTTC.

As to this clonotype: Because it lacks the conserved phenylalanine or tryptophan at the end, this CDR3 is likely a read error. Because the CDR3's place on the DNA is in doubt, the DNA is left out and the CDR3 is given as listed by TCRdb. The rearrangement links TRBV10-3 to TRBJ1-4; the table assigns TRBD1, which was not confirmed against the DNA. Germline loops: CDR1 ENHRY, CDR2 SYGVKD. The CDR3 is 9 residues long, counting both termini. The chain's CDR3 is CAISEGQGY.

This clonotype was seen only a few times. The final CDR3 position lacks the conserved phenylalanine or tryptophan, pointing to a likely read error. The DNA is left out, because the CDR3 cannot be placed on it with certainty; the CDR3 is given as TCRdb lists it. CDR3 sequence reads: CASSEEGL. This chain joins TRBV2 and TRBJ1-4. Germline CDR1 and CDR2: SNHLY and FYNNEI. A total of 8 residues make up the CDR3, ends included.

This chain uses TRBV13 with TRBJ1-1; TRBD1 matches at 11 bases. Trimming removed 3 bases from V and 7 bases from J; junction bases left unmatched: 1. The CDR3 consists of 13 residues. Per the germline V gene, CDR1 is PRHDT and CDR2 is FYEKMQ (reference sequence). The CDR3, as DNA: TGTGCCAGCAGCTTCGGGACAGGGGGTGAAGCTTTCTTT. Translated: CASSFGTGGEAFF. The full variable domain, rest sourced from reference TRBV13 and TRBJ1-1, is AAGVIQSPRHLIKEKRETATLKCYPIPRHDTVYWYQQGPGQDPQFLISFYEKMQSDKGSIPDRFSAQQFSDYHSELNMSSLELGDSALYFCASSFGTGGEAFFGQGTRLTVV.

This clonotype was seen a handful of times. The genes are TRBV20-1 and TRBJ2-5; no reliable D call. Germline assignment: CDR1 DFQATT and CDR2 SNEGSKA (reference sequence). The CDR3 consists of 12 residues. Trimming shortened V by 0 bases and J by 4 bases, and 6 bases separated the two germline ends. The CDR3 DNA reads TGCAGTGCTAGAGATCCCCGAGAGACCCAGTACTTC. Protein: CSARDPRETQYF.

The chain carries TRBV10-3 and TRBJ1-4; D may be TRBD1 (5 bases). Trimming took 4 bases from V and 7 from J, leaving 13 bases between them. The germline V gene encodes CDR1 ENHRY and CDR2 SYGVKD. This CDR3 is built from 14 residues. The CDR3 sequence: CAISVNSGREKLFF. CDR3 sequence (DNA): TGTGCCATCAGTGTCAACTCGGGGCGTGAAAAACTGTTTTTT.

This chain uses TRBV19 with TRBJ1-5, with 9 bases fitting TRBD1. The V and J ends lost 8 bases and 3 bases, in that order; junction bases with no gene match: 8. This CDR3 has 15 amino acids. Germline lookup yields CDR1 LNHDA and CDR2 SQIVND (reference sequence). The CDR3 region is CASGGTGGNNQPQHF. The CDR3 DNA reads as TGTGCCAGTGGGGGAACAGGGGGCAACAATCAGCCCCAGCATTTT.

About this clonotype itself: This may come from a read error, since a much larger clone is one base off. This CDR3 is CSALKTGYERYF. The DNA for the CDR3 is TGCAGTGCCCTAAAGACCGGGTACGAGCGGTACTTC. The chain employs TRBV20-1 and TRBJ2-7, with D unresolved. Germline CDR1 reads DFQATT; CDR2 reads SNEGSKA (reference sequence). The CDR3 has 12 amino acids.

The CDR3 is CASSYVGTSYYEQYF. As DNA, the CDR3 is TGTGCCAGCAGTTACGTGGGGACTAGCTACTACGAGCAGTACTTC. The chain links TRBV9 to TRBJ2-7; 9 bases match TRBD2. The CDR3 extends over 15 amino acids. V was clipped by 5 bases and J by 3 bases; unmatched bases: 9. In germline, CDR1 is SGDLS, CDR2 YYNGEE.

This rearrangement joins TRBV2 to TRBJ1-1; possibly TRBD1 for D (5 bases). V was trimmed by 2 bases and J by 4 bases, leaving 14 bases between them. CDR1 SNHLY and CDR2 FYNNEI come from the germline V gene. The CDR3 spans 15 residues. CDR3 residues: CASSETGQGSTEAFF. The CDR3, as DNA: TGTGCCAGCAGTGAAACGGGGCAGGGAAGCACTGAAGCTTTCTTT.

This clonotype was counted between two and nine times. V is TRBV5-1 and J is TRBJ1-4; tentatively, D is TRBD1 (5 bases). Germline V gene sequence: CDR1 SGHRS, CDR2 YFSETQ. V was cut by 4 bases and J by 1 base, with 8 bases left in between. This CDR3 is built from 14 residues. The CDR3, as DNA: TGCGCCAGCAGCCCGACAGTAACTAATGAAAAACTGTTTTTT. The encoded protein is CASSPTVTNEKLFF.

The chain has TRBV29-1 and TRBJ1-3; 8 nucleotides line up with TRBD1. The CDR3 sequence is 12 residues long. Germline assignment: CDR1 SQVTM and CDR2 ANQGSEA. V trimming: 7 bases; J trimming: 7 bases; junction bases outside the gene matches: 6. CDR3 in amino acids: CSARTGMNTIYF. The CDR3 DNA sequence: TGCAGCGCCCGGACAGGGATGAACACCATATATTTT.